Sequencing of this TCR beta chain was carried out in a study of blood T cell repertoires in COVID-19. As for the study in general: COVID-19 samples, acute and convalescent, were from the United States, Italy and Spain. The analysed material was cDNA or gDNA that came from T cells, B-cell-depleted T cells, or PBMCs.

V lost 6 bases and J lost 4, with 7 bases in between. There are 12 residues in the CDR3. Germline-derived CDR1 and CDR2 are MDHEN and SYDVKM. TCRdb's copy holds only in-frame clones and misses some; the assay was immunoSEQ multiplex PCR. The data contain under 250,000 clones, approximately 91% of them singletons. Sequenced material: peripheral blood. The sequence was collected from a woman in her fifties or sixties with acute or convalescent COVID-19. The chain combines TRBV28 with TRBJ1-5, with D perhaps TRBD1 (5 bases). The CDR3 here is CASRTVNQPQHF. DNA of the CDR3: TGTGCCAGCAGGACAGTTAATCAGCCCCAGCATTTT.